The clone carrying this TCR beta chain was found many times. Its antigen is not identified. The sample comes from a study of CD8+CD57+ T cells in acquired aplastic anemia. Turning to the study itself: Recorded DNA amounts for sorted CD4+ and CD8+ cells had an average of approximately 3 ug. Healthy donor sequencing depth: 9.5 million to 10.8 million CD4+, roughly 11 million CD8+ reads.

Study-wide findings and caveats: Patient and control CD8+ Simpson's diversity was not significantly different. Common to patients and controls were about 31 CD8+ CDR3 sequences.

J gave up 4 bases and V 6 bases, and 9 bases lay outside the gene matches. The germline CDR1 and CDR2 sequences are MNHEY and SVGAGI. This CDR3 region has 15 residues. TCR beta VDJ combinations and CDR3 sequences were profiled from genomic DNA. Each CDR3 protein is one row after TCRdb ran MiXCR on the reads. The data show approximately 380,000 distinct CDR3 sequences, just under 70% seen once. The gene calls are TRBV6-5 and TRBJ1-5; TRBD1 aligns across 7 bases. The sequencing sample was made of sorted CD4+, CD8+, or CD8+CD57+ T cells (not recorded which) from PBMCs. This receptor was taken from a human donor in good health, serving as a control. CDR3 nucleotide sequence: TGTGCCAGCAGCCGCCACGGACAGGCTAATCAGCCCCAGCATTTT. Its protein is CASSRHGQANQPQHF.